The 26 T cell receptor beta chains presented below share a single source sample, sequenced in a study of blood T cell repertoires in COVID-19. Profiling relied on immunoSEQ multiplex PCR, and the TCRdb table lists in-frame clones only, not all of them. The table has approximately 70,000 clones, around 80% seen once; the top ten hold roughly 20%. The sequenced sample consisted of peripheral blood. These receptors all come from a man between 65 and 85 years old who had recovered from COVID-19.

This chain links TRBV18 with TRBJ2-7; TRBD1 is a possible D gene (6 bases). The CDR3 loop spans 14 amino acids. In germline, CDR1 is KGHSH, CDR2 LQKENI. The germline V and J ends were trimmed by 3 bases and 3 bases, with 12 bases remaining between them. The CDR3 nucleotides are TGTGCCAGCTCACCGAGCAACAGGGTCTACGAGCAGTACTTC. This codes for CASSPSNRVYEQYF.

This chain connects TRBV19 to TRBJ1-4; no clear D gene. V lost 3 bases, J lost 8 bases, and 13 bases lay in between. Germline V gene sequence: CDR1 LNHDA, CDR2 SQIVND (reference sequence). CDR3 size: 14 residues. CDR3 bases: TGTGCCAGTAGTATTGGAGGGCGAGAGGAAAAACTGTTTTTT. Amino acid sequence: CASSIGGREEKLFF.

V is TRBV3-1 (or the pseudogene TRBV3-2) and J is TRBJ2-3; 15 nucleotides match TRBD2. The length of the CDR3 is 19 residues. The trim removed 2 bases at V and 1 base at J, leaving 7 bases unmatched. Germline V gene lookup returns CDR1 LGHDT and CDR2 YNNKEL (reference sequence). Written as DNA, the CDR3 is TGTGCCAGCAGCCAAAACGGACTAGCGGGAGGGCCAGGCACAGATACGCAGTATTTT. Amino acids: CASSQNGLAGGPGTDTQYF.

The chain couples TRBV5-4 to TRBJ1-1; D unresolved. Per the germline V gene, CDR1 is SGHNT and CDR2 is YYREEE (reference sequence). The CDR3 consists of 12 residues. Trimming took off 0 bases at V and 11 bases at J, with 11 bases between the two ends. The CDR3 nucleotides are TGTGCCAGCAGCTTGGCCGGGATGGGGGCTTTCTTT. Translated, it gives CASSLAGMGAFF.

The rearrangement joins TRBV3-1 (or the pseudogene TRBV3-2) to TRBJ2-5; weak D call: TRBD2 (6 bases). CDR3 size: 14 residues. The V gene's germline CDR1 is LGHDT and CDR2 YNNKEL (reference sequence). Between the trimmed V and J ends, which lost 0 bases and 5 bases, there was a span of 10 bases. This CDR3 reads CASSQEGGWETQYF. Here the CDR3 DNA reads TGTGCCAGCAGCCAAGAGGGGGGTTGGGAGACCCAGTACTTC.

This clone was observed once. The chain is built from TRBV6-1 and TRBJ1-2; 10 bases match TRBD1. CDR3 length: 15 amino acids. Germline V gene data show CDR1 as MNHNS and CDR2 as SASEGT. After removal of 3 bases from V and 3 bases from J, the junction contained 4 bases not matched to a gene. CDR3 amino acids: CASSDGTGEDYGYTF. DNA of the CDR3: TGTGCCAGCAGTGATGGGACAGGGGAAGACTATGGCTACACCTTC.

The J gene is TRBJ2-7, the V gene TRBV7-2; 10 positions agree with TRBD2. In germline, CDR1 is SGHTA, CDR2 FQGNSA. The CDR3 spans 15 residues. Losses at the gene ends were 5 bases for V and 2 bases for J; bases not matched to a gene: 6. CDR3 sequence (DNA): TGTGCCAGCAGCGGAGCTAGCGGGGGCACCTACGAGCAGTACTTC. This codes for CASSGASGGTYEQYF.

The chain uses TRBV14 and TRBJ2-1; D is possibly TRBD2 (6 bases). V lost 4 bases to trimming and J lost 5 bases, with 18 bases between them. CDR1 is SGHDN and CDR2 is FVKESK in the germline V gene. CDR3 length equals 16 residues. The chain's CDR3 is CASSLLGRSADNEQFF. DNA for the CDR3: TGTGCCAGCAGCCTTCTAGGGAGGTCAGCGGACAATGAGCAGTTCTTC.

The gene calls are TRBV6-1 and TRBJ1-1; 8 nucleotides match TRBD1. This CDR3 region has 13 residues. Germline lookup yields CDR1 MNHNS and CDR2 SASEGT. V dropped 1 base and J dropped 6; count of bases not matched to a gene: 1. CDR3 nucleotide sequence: TGTGCCAGCAGTGAAGTACAGGGGGCTGAAGCTTTCTTT. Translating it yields CASSEVQGAEAFF.

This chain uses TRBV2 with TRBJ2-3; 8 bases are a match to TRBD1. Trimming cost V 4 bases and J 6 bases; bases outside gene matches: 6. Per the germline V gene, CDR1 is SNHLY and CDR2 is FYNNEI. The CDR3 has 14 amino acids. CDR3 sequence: CASSGQGFGDTQYF. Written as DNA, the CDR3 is TGTGCCAGCAGTGGACAGGGGTTTGGGGATACGCAGTATTTT.

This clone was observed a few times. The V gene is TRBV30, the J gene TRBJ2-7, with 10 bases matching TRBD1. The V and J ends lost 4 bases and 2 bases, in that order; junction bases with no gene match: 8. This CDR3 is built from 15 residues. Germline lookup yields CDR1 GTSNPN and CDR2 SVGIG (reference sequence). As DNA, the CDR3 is TGTGCCTGGAAGAACGCCGGGACAGGGGCCTACGAGCAGTACTTC. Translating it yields CAWKNAGTGAYEQYF.

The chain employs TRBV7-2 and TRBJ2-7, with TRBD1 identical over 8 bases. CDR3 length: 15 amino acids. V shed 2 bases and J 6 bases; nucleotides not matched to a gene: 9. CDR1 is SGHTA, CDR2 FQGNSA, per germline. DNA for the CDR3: TGTGCCAGCAGCTTAAGAACAGGGGGAGATGCCGAGCAGTACTTC. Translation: CASSLRTGGDAEQYF. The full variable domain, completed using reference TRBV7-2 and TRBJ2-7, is GAGVSQSPSNKVTEKGKDVELRCDPISGHTALYWYRQSLGQGLEFLIYFQGNSAPDKSGLPSDRFSAERTGGSVSTLTIQRTQQEDSAVYLCASSLRTGGDAEQYFGPGTRLTVT.

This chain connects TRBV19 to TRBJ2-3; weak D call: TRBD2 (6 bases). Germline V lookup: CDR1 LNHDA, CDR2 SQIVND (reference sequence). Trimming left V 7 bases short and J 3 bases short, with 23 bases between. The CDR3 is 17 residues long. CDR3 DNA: TGTGCCAGTATGGGGGGTGGGAGAAGCCTAGGAACAGATACGCAGTATTTT. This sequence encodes CASMGGGRSLGTDTQYF.

The CDR3 DNA sequence: TGTGCCAGCAGCCGAGGGCTAGCGGGGAACCAAGAGACCCAGTACTTC. Its translation is CASSRGLAGNQETQYF. This sequence joins TRBV7-8 and TRBJ2-5; 9 bases align to TRBD2. The V segment lost 5 bases and the J segment 0 bases; nucleotides outside the gene matches: 7. The CDR3 sequence is 16 residues long. From germline, CDR1 is SGHVS and CDR2 FQNEAQ.

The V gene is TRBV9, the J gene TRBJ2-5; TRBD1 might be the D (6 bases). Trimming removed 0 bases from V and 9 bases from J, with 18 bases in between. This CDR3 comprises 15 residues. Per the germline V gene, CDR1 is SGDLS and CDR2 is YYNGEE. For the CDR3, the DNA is TGTGCCAGCAGCGTAGCGGTTGGCCCCGAGGGGGCCCAGTACTTC. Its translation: CASSVAVGPEGAQYF.

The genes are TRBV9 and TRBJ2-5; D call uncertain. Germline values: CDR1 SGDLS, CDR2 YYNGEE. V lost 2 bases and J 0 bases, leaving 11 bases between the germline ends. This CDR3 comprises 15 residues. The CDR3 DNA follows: TGTGCCAGCAGCGTCCTCTCTGCGGACCAAGAGACCCAGTACTTC. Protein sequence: CASSVLSADQETQYF.

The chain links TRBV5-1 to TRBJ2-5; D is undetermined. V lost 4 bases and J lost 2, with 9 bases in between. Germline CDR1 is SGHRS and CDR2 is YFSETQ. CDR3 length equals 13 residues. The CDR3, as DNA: TGCGCCAGCAGCCGGTCCGATCAAGAGACCCAGTACTTC. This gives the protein CASSRSDQETQYF.

The CDR3 region has the DNA TGTGCCAGCAGTTTATCCATGAACACTGAAGCTTTCTTT. Encoded protein: CASSLSMNTEAFF. V gene TRBV12-3 or TRBV12-4 combines with J gene TRBJ1-1; D is unclear. The CDR3 contains 13 residues. Trimming took 2 bases from V and 0 from J, leaving 4 bases between them.

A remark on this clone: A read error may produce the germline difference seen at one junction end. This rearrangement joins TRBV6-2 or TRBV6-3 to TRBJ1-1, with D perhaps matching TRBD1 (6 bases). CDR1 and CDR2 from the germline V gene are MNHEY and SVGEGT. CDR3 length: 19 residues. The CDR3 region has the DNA TGTGCCAGCAGCTACTACGTACTCTCAAGATATACAGGGACGACTGAAGCTTTCTTT. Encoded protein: CASSYYVLSRYTGTTEAFF.

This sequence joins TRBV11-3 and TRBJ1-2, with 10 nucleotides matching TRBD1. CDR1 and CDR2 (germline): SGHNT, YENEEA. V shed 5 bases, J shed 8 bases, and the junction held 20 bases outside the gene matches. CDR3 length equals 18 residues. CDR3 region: CASSPKAYGTGASRGYTF. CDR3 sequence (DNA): TGTGCCAGCAGCCCCAAGGCGTATGGGACAGGGGCATCGAGGGGCTACACCTTC.

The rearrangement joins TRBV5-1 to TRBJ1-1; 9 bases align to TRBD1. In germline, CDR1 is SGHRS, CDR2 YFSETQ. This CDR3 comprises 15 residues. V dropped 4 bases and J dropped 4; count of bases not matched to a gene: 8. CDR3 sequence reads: CASSPAGQGPTEAFF. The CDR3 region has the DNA TGCGCCAGCAGCCCCGCGGGACAGGGCCCCACTGAAGCTTTCTTT.

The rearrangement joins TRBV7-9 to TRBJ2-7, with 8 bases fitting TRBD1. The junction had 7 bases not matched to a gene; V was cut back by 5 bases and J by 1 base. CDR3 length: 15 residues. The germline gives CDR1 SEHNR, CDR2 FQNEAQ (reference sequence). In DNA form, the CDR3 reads TGTGCCAGCAGCCGGACAGGGATGAGTTCCTACGAGCAGTACTTC. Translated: CASSRTGMSSYEQYF.

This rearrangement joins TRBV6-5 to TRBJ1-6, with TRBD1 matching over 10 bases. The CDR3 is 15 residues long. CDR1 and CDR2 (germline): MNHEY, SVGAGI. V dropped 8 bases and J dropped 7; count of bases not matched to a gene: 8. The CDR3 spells CASGTGAFGNSPLHF. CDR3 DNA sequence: TGTGCCAGCGGGACAGGGGCTTTTGGCAATTCACCCCTCCACTTT.

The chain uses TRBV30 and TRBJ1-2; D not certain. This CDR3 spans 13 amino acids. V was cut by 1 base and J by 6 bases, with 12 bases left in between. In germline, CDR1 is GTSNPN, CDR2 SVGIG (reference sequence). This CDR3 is CAWSGAGMDGYTF. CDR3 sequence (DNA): TGTGCCTGGAGTGGGGCGGGGATGGATGGCTACACCTTC.

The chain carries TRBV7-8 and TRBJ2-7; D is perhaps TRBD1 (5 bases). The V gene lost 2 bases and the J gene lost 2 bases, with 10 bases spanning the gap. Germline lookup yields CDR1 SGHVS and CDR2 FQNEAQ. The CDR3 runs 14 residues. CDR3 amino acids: CASSLRLGPYEQYF. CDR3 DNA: TGTGCCAGCAGCTTAAGGTTGGGGCCCTACGAGCAGTACTTC.

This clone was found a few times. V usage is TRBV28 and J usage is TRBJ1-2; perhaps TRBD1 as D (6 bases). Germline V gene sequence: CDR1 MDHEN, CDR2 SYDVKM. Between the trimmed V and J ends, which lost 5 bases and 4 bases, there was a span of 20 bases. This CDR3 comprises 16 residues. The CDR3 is CASSPGVPPRGYGYTF. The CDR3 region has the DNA TGTGCCAGCAGTCCAGGGGTCCCCCCTAGGGGCTATGGCTACACCTTC.